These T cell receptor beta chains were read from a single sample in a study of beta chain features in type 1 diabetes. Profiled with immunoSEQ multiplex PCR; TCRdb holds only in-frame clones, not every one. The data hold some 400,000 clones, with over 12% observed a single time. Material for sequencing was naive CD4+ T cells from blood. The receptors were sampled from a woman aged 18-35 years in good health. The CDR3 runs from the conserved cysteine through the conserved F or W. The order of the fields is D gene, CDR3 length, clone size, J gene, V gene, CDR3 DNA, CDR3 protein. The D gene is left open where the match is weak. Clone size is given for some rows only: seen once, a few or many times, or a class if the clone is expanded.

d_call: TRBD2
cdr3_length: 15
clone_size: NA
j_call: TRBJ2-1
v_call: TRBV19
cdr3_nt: TGTGCCAGTAGGTTGGGACTAGCGGGAGTCAATGAGCAGTTCTTC
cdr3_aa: CASRLGLAGVNEQFF

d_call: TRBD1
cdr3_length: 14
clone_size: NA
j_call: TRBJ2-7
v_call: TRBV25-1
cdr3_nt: TGTGCCAGCAGTGATCCCGGGACAGGCTACGAGCAGTACTTC
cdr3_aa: CASSDPGTGYEQYF

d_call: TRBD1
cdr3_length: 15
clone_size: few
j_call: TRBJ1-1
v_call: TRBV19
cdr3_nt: TGTGCCAGTAGTATACCGGGACAGTGGAACACTGAAGCTTTCTTT
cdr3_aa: CASSIPGQWNTEAFF

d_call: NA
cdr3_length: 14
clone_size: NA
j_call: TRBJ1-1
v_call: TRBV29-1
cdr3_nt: TGCAGCTTTGAAAGACAAGTTCGGCACACTGAAGCTTTCTTT
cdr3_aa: CSFERQVRHTEAFF

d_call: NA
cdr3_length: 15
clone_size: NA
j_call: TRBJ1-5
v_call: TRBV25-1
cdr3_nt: TGTGCCAGCAGTGAATCGACAGTTAGCAATCAGCCCCAGCATTTT
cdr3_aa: CASSESTVSNQPQHF

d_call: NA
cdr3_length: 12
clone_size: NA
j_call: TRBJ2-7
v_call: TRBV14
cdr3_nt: TGTGCCAGCAGCCAAGGAGGCCAAGGGCAGTACTTC
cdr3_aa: CASSQGGQGQYF

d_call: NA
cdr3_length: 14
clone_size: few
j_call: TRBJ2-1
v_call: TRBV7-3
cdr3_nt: TGTGCCAGCAGCTTAAGTCTAGCCGGCAATGAGCAGTTCTTC
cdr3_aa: CASSLSLAGNEQFF

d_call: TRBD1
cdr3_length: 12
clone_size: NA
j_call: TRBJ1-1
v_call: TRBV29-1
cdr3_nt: TGCAGCGTTGCCCTACAGGGGTTTGAAGCTTTCTTT
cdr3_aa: CSVALQGFEAFF

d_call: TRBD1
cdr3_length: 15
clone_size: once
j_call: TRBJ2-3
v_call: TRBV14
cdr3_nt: TGTGCCAGCAGCCACTTACAGGGGCGCACAGATACGCAGTATTTT
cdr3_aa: CASSHLQGRTDTQYF

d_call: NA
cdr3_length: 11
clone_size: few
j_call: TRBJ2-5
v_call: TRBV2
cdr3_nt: TGTGCCAGCAGCCTCCAAGAGACCCAGTACTTC
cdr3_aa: CASSLQETQYF

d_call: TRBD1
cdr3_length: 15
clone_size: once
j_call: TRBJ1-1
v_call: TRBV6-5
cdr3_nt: TGTGCCAGCAGTTACCTCCGGGACAGGGACACTGAAGCTTTCTTT
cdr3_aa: CASSYLRDRDTEAFF

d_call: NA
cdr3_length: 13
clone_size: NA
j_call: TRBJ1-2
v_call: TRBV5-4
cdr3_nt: TGTGCCAGCAGCCCGACAGCTAACTATGGCTACACCTTC
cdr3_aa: CASSPTANYGYTF

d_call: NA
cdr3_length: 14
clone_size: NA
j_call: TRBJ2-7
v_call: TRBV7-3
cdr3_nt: TGTGCCAGCAGCGACGGACAGTTCTCCTACGAGCAGTACTTC
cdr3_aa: CASSDGQFSYEQYF

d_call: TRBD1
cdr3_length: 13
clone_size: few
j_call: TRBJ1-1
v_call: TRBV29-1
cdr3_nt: TGCAGCGTTCACCCAGGGGGGAACACTGAAGCTTTCTTT
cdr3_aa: CSVHPGGNTEAFF

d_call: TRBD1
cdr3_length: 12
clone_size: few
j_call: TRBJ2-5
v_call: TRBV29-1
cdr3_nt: TGCAGCGGGGACAGGGACCAAGAGACCCAGTACTTC
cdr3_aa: CSGDRDQETQYF

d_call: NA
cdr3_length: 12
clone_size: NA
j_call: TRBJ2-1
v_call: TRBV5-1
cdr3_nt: TGCGCCAGCAGCTCCAGGGGAAATGAGCAGTTCTTC
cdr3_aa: CASSSRGNEQFF

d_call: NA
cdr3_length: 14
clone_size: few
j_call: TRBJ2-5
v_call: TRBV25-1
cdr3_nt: TGTGCCAGCAGTGGTTTGGATGGCTCAGGGACCCAGTACTTC
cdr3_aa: CASSGLDGSGTQYF

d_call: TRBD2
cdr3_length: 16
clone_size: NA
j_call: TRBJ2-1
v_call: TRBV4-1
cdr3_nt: TGCGCCAGCAGCCAAGATCTAGCGGGGTCCTACAATGAGCAGTTCTTC
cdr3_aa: CASSQDLAGSYNEQFF

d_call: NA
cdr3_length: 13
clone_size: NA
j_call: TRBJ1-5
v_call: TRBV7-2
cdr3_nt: TGTGCCAGCAGCTTAGGTTTAGAACAGCCCCAGCATTTT
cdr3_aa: CASSLGLEQPQHF

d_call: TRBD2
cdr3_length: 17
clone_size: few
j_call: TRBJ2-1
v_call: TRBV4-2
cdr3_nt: TGTGCCAGCAGCCAAGATTGGGGCGGGAGCTCCTACAATGAGCAGTTCTTC
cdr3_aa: CASSQDWGGSSYNEQFF

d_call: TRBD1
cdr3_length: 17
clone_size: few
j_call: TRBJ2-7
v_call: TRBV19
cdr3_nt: TGTGCCAGTAGTATGGTAAGGACGACAGGGGTTTACGCCGAGCAGTACTTC
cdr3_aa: CASSMVRTTGVYAEQYF

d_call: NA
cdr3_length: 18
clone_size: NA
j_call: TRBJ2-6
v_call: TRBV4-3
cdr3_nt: TGCGCCAGCAGCCGCAACCCGGGACTGAGCTCTGGGGCCAACGTCCTGACTTTC
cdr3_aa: CASSRNPGLSSGANVLTF

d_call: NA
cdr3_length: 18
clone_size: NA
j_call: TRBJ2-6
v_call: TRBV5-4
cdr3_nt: TGTGCCAGCAGCTTGTTCCCGGCGGCGTCCTCTGGGGCCAACGTCCTGACTTTC
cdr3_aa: CASSLFPAASSGANVLTF

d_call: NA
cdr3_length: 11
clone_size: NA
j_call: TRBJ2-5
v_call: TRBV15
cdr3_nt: TGTGCCACCAGCACCCTAGAGACCCAGTACTTC
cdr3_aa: CATSTLETQYF

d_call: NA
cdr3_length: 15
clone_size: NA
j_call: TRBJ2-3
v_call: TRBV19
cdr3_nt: TGTGCCAGTAGGGACAGACCTTCTAGCACAGATACGCAGTATTTT
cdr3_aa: CASRDRPSSTDTQYF

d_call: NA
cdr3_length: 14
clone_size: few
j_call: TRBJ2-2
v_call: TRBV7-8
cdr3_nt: TGTGCCAGCAGCTCCCTCAGGGGAACCGGGGAGCTGTTTTTT
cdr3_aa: CASSSLRGTGELFF

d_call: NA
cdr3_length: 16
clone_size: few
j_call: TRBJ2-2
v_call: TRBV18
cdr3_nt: TGTGCCAGCTCACCGACGGCGGTGTCCGACACCGGGGAGCTGTTTTTT
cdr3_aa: CASSPTAVSDTGELFF

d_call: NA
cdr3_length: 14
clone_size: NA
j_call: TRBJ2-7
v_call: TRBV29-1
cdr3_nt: TGCAGCGCCCTTAGGGGGACGAGCTCCTACGAGCAGTACTTC
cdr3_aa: CSALRGTSSYEQYF

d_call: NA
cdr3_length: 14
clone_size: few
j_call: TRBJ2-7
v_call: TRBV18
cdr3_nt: TGTGCCAGCTCACCATCACAGTCGGTCCTGGAGCAGTACTTC
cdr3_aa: CASSPSQSVLEQYF